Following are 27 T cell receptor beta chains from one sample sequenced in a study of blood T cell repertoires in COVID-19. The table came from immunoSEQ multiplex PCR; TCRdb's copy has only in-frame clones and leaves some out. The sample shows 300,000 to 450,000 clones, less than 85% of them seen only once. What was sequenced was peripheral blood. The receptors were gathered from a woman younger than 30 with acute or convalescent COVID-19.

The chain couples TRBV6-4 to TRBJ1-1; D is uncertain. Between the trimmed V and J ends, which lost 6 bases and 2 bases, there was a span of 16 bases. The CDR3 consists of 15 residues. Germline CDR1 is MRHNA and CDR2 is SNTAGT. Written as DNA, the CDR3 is TGTGCCAGCAGACCCCGGGGTGAGGGAAACACTGAAGCTTTCTTT. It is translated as CASRPRGEGNTEAFF.

CDR3 protein: CASSLGTGGGEKLFF. The CDR3 coding sequence is TGTGCCAGCAGCTTGGGGACAGGGGGTGGAGAAAAACTGTTTTTT. V is TRBV5-4 and J is TRBJ1-4, with 10 nucleotides matching TRBD1. J was trimmed by 8 bases and V by 0 bases; bases with no gene match: 4. The germline V gene has CDR1 SGHNT and CDR2 YYREEE (reference sequence). The CDR3 is made up of 15 amino acids.

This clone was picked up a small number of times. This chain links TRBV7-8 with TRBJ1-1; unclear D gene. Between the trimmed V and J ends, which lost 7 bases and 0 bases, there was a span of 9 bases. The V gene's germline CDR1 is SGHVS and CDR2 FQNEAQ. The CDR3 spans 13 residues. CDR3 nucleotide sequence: TGTGCCAGCACCCACCTATTGAACACTGAAGCTTTCTTT. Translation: CASTHLLNTEAFF.

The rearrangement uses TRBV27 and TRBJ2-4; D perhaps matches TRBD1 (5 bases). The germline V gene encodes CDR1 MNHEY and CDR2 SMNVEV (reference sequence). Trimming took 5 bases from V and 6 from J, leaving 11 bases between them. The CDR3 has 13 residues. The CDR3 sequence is CASSQRQRNIQYF. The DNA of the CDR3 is TGTGCCAGCAGTCAACGACAGAGAAACATTCAGTACTTC.

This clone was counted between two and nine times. Written as DNA, the CDR3 is TGCAGCGTTCCAGGACAGGGAGGGAACACTGAAGCTTTCTTT. It yields the protein CSVPGQGGNTEAFF. J is TRBJ1-1 and V is TRBV29-1; TRBD1 aligns across 8 bases. The CDR3 has 14 amino acids. In germline, CDR1 is SQVTM, CDR2 ANQGSEA. V dropped 5 bases and J dropped 1; count of bases not matched to a gene: 6. Full variable domain (remainder filled in from reference TRBV29-1 and TRBJ1-1): SAVISQKPSRDICQRGTSLTIQCQVDSQVTMMFWYRQQPGQSLTLIATANQGSEATYESGFVIDKFPISRPNLTFSTLTVSNMSPEDSSIYLCSVPGQGGNTEAFFGQGTRLTVV.

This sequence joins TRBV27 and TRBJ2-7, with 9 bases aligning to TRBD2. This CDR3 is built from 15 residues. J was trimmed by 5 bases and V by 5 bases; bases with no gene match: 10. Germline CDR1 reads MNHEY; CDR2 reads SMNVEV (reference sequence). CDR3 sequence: CASSQYSGSKDEQYF. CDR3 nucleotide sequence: TGTGCCAGCAGTCAATATAGCGGGAGTAAGGACGAGCAGTACTTC.

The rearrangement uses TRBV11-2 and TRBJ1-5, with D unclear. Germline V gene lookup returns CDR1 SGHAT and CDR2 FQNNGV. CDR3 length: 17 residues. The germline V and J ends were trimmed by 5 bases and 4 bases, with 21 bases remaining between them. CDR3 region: CASSDGTQSAQNQPQHF. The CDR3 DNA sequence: TGTGCCAGCAGCGATGGTACGCAGTCCGCTCAAAATCAGCCCCAGCATTTT.

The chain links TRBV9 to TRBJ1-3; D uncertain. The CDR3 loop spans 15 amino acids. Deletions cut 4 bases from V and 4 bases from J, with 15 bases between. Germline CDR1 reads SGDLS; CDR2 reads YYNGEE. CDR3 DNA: TGTGCCAGCAGCACCCTCCCTGGAGGGGGAAACACCATATATTTT. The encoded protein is CASSTLPGGGNTIYF.

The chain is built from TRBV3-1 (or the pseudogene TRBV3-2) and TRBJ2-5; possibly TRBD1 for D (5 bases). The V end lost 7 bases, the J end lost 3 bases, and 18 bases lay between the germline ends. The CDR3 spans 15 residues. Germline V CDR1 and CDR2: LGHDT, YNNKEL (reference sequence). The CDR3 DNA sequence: TGTGCCAGCACTTTACCCAGGACAACAAAAGAGACCCAGTACTTC. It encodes CASTLPRTTKETQYF.

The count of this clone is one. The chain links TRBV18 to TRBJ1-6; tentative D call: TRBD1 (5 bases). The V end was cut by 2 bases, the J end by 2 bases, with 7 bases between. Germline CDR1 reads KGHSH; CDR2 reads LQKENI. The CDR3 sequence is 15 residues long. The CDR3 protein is CASSPTGAYNSPLHF. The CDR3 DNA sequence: TGTGCCAGCTCACCAACGGGGGCCTATAATTCACCCCTCCACTTT.

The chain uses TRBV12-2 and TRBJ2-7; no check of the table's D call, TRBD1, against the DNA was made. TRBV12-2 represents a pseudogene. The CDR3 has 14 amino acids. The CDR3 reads CASRLPGCDYEQYF. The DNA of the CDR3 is TGTGCAAGTCGCTTACCAGGGTGTGACTACGAGCAGTACTTC.

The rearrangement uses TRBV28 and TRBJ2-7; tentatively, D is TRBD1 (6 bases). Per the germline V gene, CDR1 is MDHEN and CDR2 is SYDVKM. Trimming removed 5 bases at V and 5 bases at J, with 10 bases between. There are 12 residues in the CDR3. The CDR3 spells CASSQGGNEQYF. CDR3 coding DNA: TGTGCCAGCAGTCAAGGGGGAAACGAGCAGTACTTC.

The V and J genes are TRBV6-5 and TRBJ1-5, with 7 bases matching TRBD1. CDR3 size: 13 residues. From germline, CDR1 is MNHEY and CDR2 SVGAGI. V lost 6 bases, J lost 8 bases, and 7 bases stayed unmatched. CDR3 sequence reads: CASRADRDEPQHF. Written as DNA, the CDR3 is TGTGCCAGCAGGGCTGACAGGGACGAGCCCCAGCATTTT.

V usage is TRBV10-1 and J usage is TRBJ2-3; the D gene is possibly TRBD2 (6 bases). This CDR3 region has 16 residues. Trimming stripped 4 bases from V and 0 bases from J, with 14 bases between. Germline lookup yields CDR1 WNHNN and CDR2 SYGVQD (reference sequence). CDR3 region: CASSGGTARSTDTQYF. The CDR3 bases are TGCGCCAGCAGTGGGGGGACTGCCCGTAGCACAGATACGCAGTATTTT.

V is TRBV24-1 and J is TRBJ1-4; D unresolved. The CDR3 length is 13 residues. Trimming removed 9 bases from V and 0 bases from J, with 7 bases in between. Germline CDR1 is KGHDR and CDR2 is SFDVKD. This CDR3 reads CATQVATNEKLFF. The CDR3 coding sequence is TGTGCCACCCAGGTTGCAACTAATGAAAAACTGTTTTTT.

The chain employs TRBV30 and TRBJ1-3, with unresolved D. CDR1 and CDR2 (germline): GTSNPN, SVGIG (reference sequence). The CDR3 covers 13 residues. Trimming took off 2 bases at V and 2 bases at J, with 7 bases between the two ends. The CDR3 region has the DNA TGTGCCTGGAGTTCGGGAGCTGGAAACACCATATATTTT. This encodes CAWSSGAGNTIYF.

Written as DNA, the CDR3 is TGTGCCAGCAGTAGGGAGGGATGGGGGAACACTGAAGCTTTCTTT. Protein: CASSREGWGNTEAFF. The gene calls are TRBV27 and TRBJ1-1, with D unresolved. Trimming removed 5 bases from V and 1 base from J, with 14 bases in between. In germline, CDR1 is MNHEY, CDR2 SMNVEV (reference sequence). The CDR3 extends over 15 amino acids.

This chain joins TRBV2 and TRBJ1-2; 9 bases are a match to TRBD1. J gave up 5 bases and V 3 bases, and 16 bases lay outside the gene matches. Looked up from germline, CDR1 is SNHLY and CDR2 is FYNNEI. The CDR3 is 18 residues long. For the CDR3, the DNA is TGTGCCAGCAGTGATAGGGGACAGGGAAATAAGTCGGAATATGGCTACACCTTC. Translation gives CASSDRGQGNKSEYGYTF. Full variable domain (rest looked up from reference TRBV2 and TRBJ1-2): EPEVTQTPSHQVTQMGQEVILRCVPISNHLYFYWYRQILGQKVEFLVSFYNNEISEKSEIFDDQFSVERPDGSNFTLKIRSTKLEDSAMYFCASSDRGQGNKSEYGYTFGSGTRLTVV.

This CDR3 reads CASSQDPLSGQGGYTF. The CDR3, as DNA: TGCGCCAGCAGCCAAGATCCGTTGTCAGGGCAGGGGGGCTACACCTTC. This sequence joins TRBV4-1 and TRBJ1-2; maybe TRBD1 (6 bases). CDR1 and CDR2 (germline): MGHRA, YSYEKL. Between the trimmed V and J ends, which lost 0 bases and 8 bases, there was a span of 19 bases. There are 16 residues in the CDR3.

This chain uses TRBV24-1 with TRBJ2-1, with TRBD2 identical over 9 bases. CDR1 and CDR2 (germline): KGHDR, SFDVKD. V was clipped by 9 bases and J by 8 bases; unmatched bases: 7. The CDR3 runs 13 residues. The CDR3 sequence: CATGLAYRDEQFF. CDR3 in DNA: TGTGCCACCGGACTAGCGTATCGGGATGAGCAGTTCTTC.

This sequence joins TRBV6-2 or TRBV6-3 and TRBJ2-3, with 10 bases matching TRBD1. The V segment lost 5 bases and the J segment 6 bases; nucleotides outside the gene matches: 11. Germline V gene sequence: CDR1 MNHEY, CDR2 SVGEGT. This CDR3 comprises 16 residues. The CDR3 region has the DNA TGTGCCAGCAGTGACCAGACAGGGGGCAAATGGGATACGCAGTATTTT. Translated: CASSDQTGGKWDTQYF.

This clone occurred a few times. This chain's CDR3 is CASSAELELSEQYF. The CDR3 DNA sequence: TGTGCCAGTAGTGCTGAACTGGAGCTCTCCGAGCAGTACTTC. This chain links TRBV19 with TRBJ2-7; no firm D call. Germline CDR1 and CDR2: LNHDA and SQIVND (reference sequence). V was trimmed by 5 bases and J by 6 bases, leaving 17 bases between them. The CDR3 is made up of 14 amino acids. The complete variable domain, with remaining parts taken from reference TRBV19 and TRBJ2-7, reads DGGITQSPKYLFRKEGQNVTLSCEQNLNHDAMYWYRQDPGQGLRLIYYSQIVNDFQKGDIAEGYSVSREKKESFPLTVTSAQKNPTAFYLCASSAELELSEQYFGPGTRLTVT.

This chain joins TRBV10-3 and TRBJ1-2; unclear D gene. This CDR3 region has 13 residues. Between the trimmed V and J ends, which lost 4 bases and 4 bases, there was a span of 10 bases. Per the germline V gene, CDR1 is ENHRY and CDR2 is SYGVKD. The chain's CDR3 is CAISVSPRYGYTF. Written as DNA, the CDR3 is TGTGCCATCAGTGTATCCCCGCGCTATGGCTACACCTTC.

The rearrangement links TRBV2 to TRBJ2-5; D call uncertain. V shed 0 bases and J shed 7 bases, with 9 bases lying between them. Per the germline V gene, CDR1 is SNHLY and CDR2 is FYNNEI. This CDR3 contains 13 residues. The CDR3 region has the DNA TGTGCCAGCAGTGAAGCGCTGGGCAGGACCCAGTACTTC. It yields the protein CASSEALGRTQYF.

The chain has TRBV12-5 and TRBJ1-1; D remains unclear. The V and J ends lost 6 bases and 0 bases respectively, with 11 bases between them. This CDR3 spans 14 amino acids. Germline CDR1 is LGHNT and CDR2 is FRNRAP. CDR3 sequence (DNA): TGTGCTAGTGGCCTCGGAGCGGTGAACACTGAAGCTTTCTTT. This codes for CASGLGAVNTEAFF.

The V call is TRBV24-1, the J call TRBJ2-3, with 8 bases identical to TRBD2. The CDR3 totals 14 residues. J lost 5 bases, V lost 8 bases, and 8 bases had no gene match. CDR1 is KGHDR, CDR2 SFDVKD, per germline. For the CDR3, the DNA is TGTGCCACCACCCAAATCGGGGGGGGAGATACGCAGTATTTT. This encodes CATTQIGGGDTQYF.

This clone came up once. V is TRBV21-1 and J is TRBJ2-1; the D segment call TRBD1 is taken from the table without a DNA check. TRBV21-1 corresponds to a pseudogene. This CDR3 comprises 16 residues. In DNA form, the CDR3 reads TGTGCCAGCAGCAAAAGTTCAGGGACAGTTTACAATGAGCAGTTCTTC. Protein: CASSKSSGTVYNEQFF.